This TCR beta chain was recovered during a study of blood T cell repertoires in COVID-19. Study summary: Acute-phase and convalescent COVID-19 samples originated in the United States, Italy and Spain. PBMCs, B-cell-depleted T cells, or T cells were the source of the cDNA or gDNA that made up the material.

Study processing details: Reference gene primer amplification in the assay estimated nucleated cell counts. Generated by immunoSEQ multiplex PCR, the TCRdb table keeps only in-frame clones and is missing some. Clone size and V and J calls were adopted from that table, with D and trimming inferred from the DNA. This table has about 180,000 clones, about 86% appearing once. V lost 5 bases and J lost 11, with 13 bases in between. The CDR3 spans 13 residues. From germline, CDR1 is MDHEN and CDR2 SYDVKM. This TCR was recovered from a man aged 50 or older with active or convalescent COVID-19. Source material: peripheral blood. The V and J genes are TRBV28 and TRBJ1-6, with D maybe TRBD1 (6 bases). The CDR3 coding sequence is TGTGCCAGCAGTACCCAGGGGCCGACACCCCTCCACTTT. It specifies CASSTQGPTPLHF.